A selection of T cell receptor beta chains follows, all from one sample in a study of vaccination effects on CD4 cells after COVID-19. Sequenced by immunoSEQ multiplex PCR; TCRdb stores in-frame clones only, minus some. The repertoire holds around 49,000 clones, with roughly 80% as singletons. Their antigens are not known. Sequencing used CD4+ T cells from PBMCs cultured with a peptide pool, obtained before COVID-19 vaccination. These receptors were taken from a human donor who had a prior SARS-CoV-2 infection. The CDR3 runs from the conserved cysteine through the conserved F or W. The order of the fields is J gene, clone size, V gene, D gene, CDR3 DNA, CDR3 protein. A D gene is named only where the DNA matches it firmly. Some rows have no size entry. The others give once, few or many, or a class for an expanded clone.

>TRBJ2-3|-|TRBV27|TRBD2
TGTGCCAGCAACTCATATCGGGGGGGCTACACAGATACGCAGTATTTT
CASNSYRGGYTDTQYF
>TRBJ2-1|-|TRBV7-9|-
TGTGCCAGCCAGGACCGGACGAATGAGCAGTTCTTC
CASQDRTNEQFF
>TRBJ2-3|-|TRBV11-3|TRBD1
TGTGCCAGCAGCTTTTCAGGGACAGGAGGAGATACGCAGTATTTT
CASSFSGTGGDTQYF
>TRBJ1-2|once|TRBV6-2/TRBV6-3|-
TGTGCCAGCAGTCCCCGGACGGGTAGCGCCTATGGCTACACCTTC
CASSPRTGSAYGYTF
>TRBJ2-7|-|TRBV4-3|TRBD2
TGCGCCAGCAGCCAACCCGAAACAAGCGGGAGGCCAACCTACGAGCAGTACTTC
CASSQPETSGRPTYEQYF
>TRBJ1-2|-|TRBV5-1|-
TGCGCCAGCAGCTTGGCCCCGGGCAGGCTCAACTATGGCTACACCTTC
CASSLAPGRLNYGYTF
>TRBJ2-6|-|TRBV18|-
TGTGCCAGCTCACCCCGCGGAGATGGCTCTGGGGCCAACGTCCTGACTTTC
CASSPRGDGSGANVLTF
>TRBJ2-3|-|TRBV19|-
TGTGCCAGTTCCCGGGGTTCTAGCACAGATACGCAGTATTTT
CASSRGSSTDTQYF
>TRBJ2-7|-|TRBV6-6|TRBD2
TGTGCCAGCAGTTACTACGGGACTAGCGGGAACTACGAGCAGTACTTC
CASSYYGTSGNYEQYF
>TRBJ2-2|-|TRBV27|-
TGTGCCAGCAAGATAAGGGGTGGCACCGGGGAGCTGTTTTTT
CASKIRGGTGELFF
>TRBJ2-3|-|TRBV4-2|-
TGTGCCAGCAGCCAAGTCGGGTCTAGCGGTCGCAGGGGGACGCAGTATTTT
CASSQVGSSGRRGTQYF
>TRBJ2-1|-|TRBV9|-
TGTGCCAGCAGCGTAGATCCGGGGGCGATCAATGAGCAGTTCTTC
CASSVDPGAINEQFF
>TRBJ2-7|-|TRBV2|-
TGTGCCAGCAGCGTGGACCTGGGGGCTTACGAGCAGTACTTC
CASSVDLGAYEQYF
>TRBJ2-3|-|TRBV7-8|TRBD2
TGTGCCAGCAGCTTACAACTAGCGTCAGATACGCAGTATTTT
CASSLQLASDTQYF
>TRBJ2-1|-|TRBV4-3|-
TGCGCCAGCAGCCAAGAACGGGCGGATGAGCAGTTCTTC
CASSQERADEQFF
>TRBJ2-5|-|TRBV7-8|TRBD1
TGTGCCAGCAGCTTTCCGGGACCGGGGGACAGGAGCCAGTACTTC
CASSFPGPGDRSQYF
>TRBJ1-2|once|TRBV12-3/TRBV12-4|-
TGTGCCAGCAGTTTTTTTTCCGGGGGTGGCTACACCTTC
CASSFFSGGGYTF
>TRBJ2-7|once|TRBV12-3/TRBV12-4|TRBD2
TGTGCCAGCAGTTTATGGGGAGGGAGGGAGGAGTACTTC
CASSLWGGREEYF
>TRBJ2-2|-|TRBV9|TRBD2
TGTGCCAGCAGCCCTCCGGGAGGGGAAGCCGGGGAGCTGTTTTTT
CASSPPGGEAGELFF
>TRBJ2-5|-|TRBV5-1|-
TGCGCCAGCAGCTTGAATCCGGACGGAGAAGAGACCCAGTACTTC
CASSLNPDGEETQYF
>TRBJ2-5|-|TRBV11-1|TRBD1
TGTGCCAGCAGCTTAGGGACAGGGGATGCGGAGACCCAGTACTTC
CASSLGTGDAETQYF
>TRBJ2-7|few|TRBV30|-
TGTGCCTGGACCGGGCCCGGGGAAAGGGGCTCCTACGAGCAGTACTTC
CAWTGPGERGSYEQYF
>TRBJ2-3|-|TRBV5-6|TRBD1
TGTGCCAGCAGCACCGGACAGGGAACAGATACGCAGTATTTT
CASSTGQGTDTQYF
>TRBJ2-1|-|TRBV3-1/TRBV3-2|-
TGTGCCAGCAGCCATCTGGCGGCCGAGACTGAGCAGTTCTTC
CASSHLAAETEQFF
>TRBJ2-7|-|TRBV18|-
TGTGCCAGCTCACCACTCCGGGAAGCGACCGAGCAGTACTTC
CASSPLREATEQYF
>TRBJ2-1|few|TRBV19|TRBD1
TGTGCCAGTAGTCTCCCACCGGGACAGTCCTACAATGAGCAGTTCTTC
CASSLPPGQSYNEQFF
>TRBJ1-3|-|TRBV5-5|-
TGTGCCAGCAGCTTGGTTTCCGCAGGGACGGGTGACACCATATATTTT
CASSLVSAGTGDTIYF
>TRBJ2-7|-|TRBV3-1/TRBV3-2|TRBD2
TGTGCCAGCAGCCCTTCCGGGACTAGCGGGAGGGGCGAGCAGTACTTC
CASSPSGTSGRGEQYF
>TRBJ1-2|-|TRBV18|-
TGTGCCAGCTCACACAAGGACAGAAACTATGGCTACACCTTC
CASSHKDRNYGYTF
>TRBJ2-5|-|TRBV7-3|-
TGTGCCAGCAGCCCTACAGGGCTACAAGAGACCCAGTACTTC
CASSPTGLQETQYF
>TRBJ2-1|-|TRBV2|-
TGTGCCAGCAGTGGAGGGGCGGTGGAGCAGTTCTTC
CASSGGAVEQFF
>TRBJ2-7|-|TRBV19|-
TGTGCCAGTAGCCTCCAGGCCGGGACCTACGAGCAGTACTTC
CASSLQAGTYEQYF
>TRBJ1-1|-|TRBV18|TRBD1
TGTGCCAGCTCACCACGAACCGGACAGGGAGGAACTGAAGCTTTCTTT
CASSPRTGQGGTEAFF
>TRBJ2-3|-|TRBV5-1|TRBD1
TGCGCCAGCAGCTTTATCGCCGGGACAGGGACAGATACGCAGTATTTT
CASSFIAGTGTDTQYF
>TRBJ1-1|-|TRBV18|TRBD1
TGTGCCAGCTCACCACGCCAGGGGGCCATGAACACTGAAGCTTTCTTT
CASSPRQGAMNTEAFF
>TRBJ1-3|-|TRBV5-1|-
TGCGCCAGCCGGACCGGGGCAGGCTCTGGAAACACCATATATTTT
CASRTGAGSGNTIYF
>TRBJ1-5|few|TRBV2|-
TGTGCCAGCAGCAAGAGCGTCGGCAATCAGCCCCAGCATTTT
CASSKSVGNQPQHF
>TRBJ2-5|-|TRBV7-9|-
TGTGCCAGCAGCCCCCAACGTGGACGGGCGAGAGAAGAGACCCAGTACTTC
CASSPQRGRAREETQYF
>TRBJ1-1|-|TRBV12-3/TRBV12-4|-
TGTGCCAGCCGGCGGCAGACTGAAGCTTTCTTT
CASRRQTEAFF
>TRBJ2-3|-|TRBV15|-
TGTGCCACCAGCCCGTCTAAGGGGGAGGCGGATACGCAGTATTTT
CATSPSKGEADTQYF
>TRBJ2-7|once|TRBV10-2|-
TGCGCCAGCAGTGCCATGGGGGTCCATCTAACCTACGAGCAGTACTTC
CASSAMGVHLTYEQYF
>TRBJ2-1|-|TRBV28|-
TGTGCCAGCAGTTTGCTAAACAATGAGCAGTTCTTC
CASSLLNNEQFF
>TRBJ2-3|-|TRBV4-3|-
TGCGCCAGCAGCCAAAACCCAACGGATACGCAGTATTTT
CASSQNPTDTQYF
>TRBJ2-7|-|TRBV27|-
TGTGCCAGCAGGAGAACAAACTCCTACGAGCAGTACTTC
CASRRTNSYEQYF
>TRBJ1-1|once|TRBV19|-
TGTGCCAGTAGTATAGGCGGCCCGGCAGCTAGGGCTAAGAACACTGAAGCTTTCTTT
CASSIGGPAARAKNTEAFF
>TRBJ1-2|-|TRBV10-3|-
TGTGCCATCAGCGCTCAACAGGGTAACTATGGCTACACCTTC
CAISAQQGNYGYTF
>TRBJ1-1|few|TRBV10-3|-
TGTGCCATCAAATTAACATTAATAGCCGAAGAAGCTTTCTTT
CAIKLTLIAEEAFF
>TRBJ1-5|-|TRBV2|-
TGTGCCAGCAGGCCCGACGGTACGGATCAGCCCCAGCATTTT
CASRPDGTDQPQHF
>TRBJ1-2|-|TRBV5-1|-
TGCGCCAGCAGGGATCCCAGCCGCTACTACACCTTC
CASRDPSRYYTF
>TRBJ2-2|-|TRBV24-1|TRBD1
TGTGCCACCAGTGATTTGGGCCGGCAGGGGGCGGACACCGGGGAGCTGTTTTTT
CATSDLGRQGADTGELFF
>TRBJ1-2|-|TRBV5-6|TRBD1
TGTGCCAGCAGCGTTGACAGGGGGATTGGCTACACCTTC
CASSVDRGIGYTF
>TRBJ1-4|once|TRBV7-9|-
TGTGCCAGCAGCGCAAACTTTGCCCGGAATGAAAAACTGTTTTTT
CASSANFARNEKLFF
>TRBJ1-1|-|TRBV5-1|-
TGCGCCAGCAGCTTGGTTCCAGGGAACACTGAAGCTTTCTTT
CASSLVPGNTEAFF
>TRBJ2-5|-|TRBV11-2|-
TGTGCCAGCAGCCGACCGGGACGTAAGCAAGAGACCCAGTACTTC
CASSRPGRKQETQYF
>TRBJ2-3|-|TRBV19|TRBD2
TGTGCCAGTAGTATATTCAGCGGGAGGGCCACAGATACGCAGTATTTT
CASSIFSGRATDTQYF
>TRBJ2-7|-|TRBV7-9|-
TGTGCCAGCAGCTTAGATAAGACACTTACCTACGAGCAGTACTTC
CASSLDKTLTYEQYF
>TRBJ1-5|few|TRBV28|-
TGTGCCAGCAGTACTATCCGGGCGTTTGATCGGCCCCAGCATTTT
CASSTIRAFDRPQHF
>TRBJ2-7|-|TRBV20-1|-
TGCAGTGCTAGTAGCAGAACCTACGAGCAGTACTTC
CSASSRTYEQYF
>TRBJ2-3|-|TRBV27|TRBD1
TGTGCCAGCAGTTTCCTGGGACAGGGGGCATCAGATACGCAGTATTTT
CASSFLGQGASDTQYF